The clone carrying this T cell receptor beta chain was counted at least ten times. The data were taken from a study of T cell clonality in common variable immunodeficiency. Clones were read by immunoSEQ multiplex PCR, and TCRdb kept only the in-frame ones, dropping some. The repertoire consists of roughly 29,000 clones, none detected only once. The sequence was obtained from a person aged 18 to 70 in good health. The sequencing sample was made of peripheral blood mononuclear cells.

The CDR3 bases that were read are TGCAGTGCTACCCAACAGGGCTCGGGACCG. Amino acid sequence: CSATQQGSGP. The full-length CDR3 reads as CSATQQGSGPLFF. The V and J genes are TRBV20-1 and TRBJ2-2, with D possibly being TRBD1 (6 bases). The sequence runs out 3 residues before the end of the CDR3; the remainder is reconstructed from the germline J gene. Germline V gene lookup returns CDR1 DFQATT and CDR2 SNEGSKA (reference sequence). There are 13 residues in the CDR3.